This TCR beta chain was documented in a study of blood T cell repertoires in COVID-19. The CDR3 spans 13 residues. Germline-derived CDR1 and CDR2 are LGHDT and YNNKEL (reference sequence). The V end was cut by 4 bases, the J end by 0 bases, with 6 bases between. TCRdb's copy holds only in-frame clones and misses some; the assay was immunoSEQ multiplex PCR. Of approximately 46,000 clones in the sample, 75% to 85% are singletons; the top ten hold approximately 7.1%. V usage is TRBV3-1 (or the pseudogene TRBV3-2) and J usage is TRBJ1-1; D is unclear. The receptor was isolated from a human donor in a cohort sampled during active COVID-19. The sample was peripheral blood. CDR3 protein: CASSPRMNTEAFF. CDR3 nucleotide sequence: TGTGCCAGCAGCCCCAGGATGAACACTGAAGCTTTCTTT.